This T cell receptor beta chain was captured in a study of blood T cell repertoires in COVID-19. Background on the study: COVID-19 samples collected from the United States, Italy and Spain covered acute and convalescent phases. The cDNA or gDNA used as material had been derived from T cells, B-cell-depleted T cells, or PBMCs.

The V gene end was trimmed by 1 base and the J gene end by 5 bases; junction bases not matched to a gene: 2. The CDR3 totals 15 residues. Germline V CDR1 and CDR2: SGHAT, FQDESV (reference sequence). Authors' analysis steps: Reference gene primer amplification yielded estimated nucleated cell counts. Assay used: immunoSEQ multiplex PCR; TCRdb lists only in-frame clones, some missing. D and trimming were read from the DNA, whereas the V and J calls and clone size are those reported in that table. The top ten hold about 8% of the sample, which has 200,000 to 250,000 clones, 75% to 85% seen once. The chain employs TRBV11-1 and TRBJ2-2; 9 nucleotides align to TRBD2. Sequenced input: peripheral blood. The clonotype comes from a woman between 50 and 59 years old with acute or convalescent COVID-19. The CDR3 DNA reads TGTGCCAGCAGCTTAGACCTAGCGGGGACCGGGGAGCTGTTTTTT. This gives the protein CASSLDLAGTGELFF. The variable domain in full, completed from reference TRBV11-1 and TRBJ2-2, reads EAEVAQSPRYKITEKSQAVAFWCDPISGHATLYWYRQILGQGPELLVQFQDESVVDDSQLPKDRFSAERLKGVDSTLKIQPAELGDSAMYLCASSLDLAGTGELFFGEGSRLTVL.